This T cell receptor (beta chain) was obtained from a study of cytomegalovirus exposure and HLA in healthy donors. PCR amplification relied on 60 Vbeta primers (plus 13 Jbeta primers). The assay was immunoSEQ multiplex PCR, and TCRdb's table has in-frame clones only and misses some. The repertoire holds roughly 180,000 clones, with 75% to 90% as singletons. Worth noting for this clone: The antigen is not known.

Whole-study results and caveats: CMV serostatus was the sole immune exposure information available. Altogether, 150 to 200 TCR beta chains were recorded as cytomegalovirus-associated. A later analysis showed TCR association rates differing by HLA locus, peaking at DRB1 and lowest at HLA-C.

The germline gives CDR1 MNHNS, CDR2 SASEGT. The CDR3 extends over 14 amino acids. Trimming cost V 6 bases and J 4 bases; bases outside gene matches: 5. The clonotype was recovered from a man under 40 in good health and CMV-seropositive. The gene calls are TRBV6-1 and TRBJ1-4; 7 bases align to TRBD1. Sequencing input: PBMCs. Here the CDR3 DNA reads TGTGCCAGCAGAGTGGACAGGAATAATGAAAAACTGTTTTTT. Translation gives CASRVDRNNEKLFF.